These T cell receptor beta chains were read from a single sample in a study of T cell responses to AZD1222 COVID-19 vaccine. Only in-frame clones appear in the TCRdb table, and some are missing; sequencing was by immunoSEQ multiplex PCR. The table has 90,000 to 120,000 clones, 92% seen once. Sample: peripheral blood, taken 28 days after the second AZD1222 dose. Receptors were obtained from an adult who received the AZD1222 COVID-19 vaccine. The CDR3 runs from the conserved cysteine through the conserved F or W. D genes are given only for firm matches. Clone size appears in some rows only: once, few, many, or a class for an expanded clone.

j_call cdr3_length v_call clone_size d_call cdr3_aa cdr3_nt
TRBJ1-1 13 TRBV6-5 . . CASRADRNTEAFF TGTGCCAGCAGGGCGGACAGGAACACTGAAGCTTTCTTT
TRBJ2-3 15 TRBV19 . . CASSIAGWGTDTQYF TGTGCCAGTAGTATAGCGGGTTGGGGGACGGATACGCAGTATTTT
TRBJ1-2 16 TRBV18 . . CASSPPSTGVAYGYTF TGTGCCAGCTCACCACCGTCGACGGGGGTGGCCTATGGCTACACCTTC
TRBJ2-7 15 TRBV7-9 . TRBD2 CASSRRAGVFYEQYF TGTGCCAGCAGCCGTCGAGCGGGGGTATTCTACGAGCAGTACTTC
TRBJ1-5 16 TRBV4-1 . . CASSQDGSGRGQPQHF TGCGCCAGCAGCCAAGATGGATCGGGCCGGGGTCAGCCCCAGCATTTT
TRBJ1-2 13 TRBV15 . . CATSSGEGYGYTF TGTGCCACCAGCAGCGGGGAAGGGTATGGCTACACCTTC
TRBJ2-7 13 TRBV9 . . CASSVGFSYEQYF TGTGCCAGCAGCGTAGGATTCTCCTACGAGCAGTACTTC
TRBJ2-7 14 TRBV5-6 . . CASSLDSDSYEQYF TGTGCCAGCAGCTTGGACAGTGACTCCTACGAGCAGTACTTC
TRBJ1-1 13 TRBV7-2 . . CASSSDPPRKAFF TGTGCCAGCAGCTCGGACCCGCCTCGCAAAGCTTTCTTT
TRBJ2-3 13 TRBV19 few . CASSTHRSDTQYF TGTGCCAGTAGTACCCACAGGAGCGATACGCAGTATTTT
TRBJ1-5 17 TRBV27 . . CASSLYRIRVGGQPQHF TGTGCCAGCAGTTTATATCGGATTCGGGTAGGGGGTCAGCCCCAGCATTTT
TRBJ2-2 14 TRBV27 . . CASSFEVNTGELFF TGTGCCAGCAGTTTTGAGGTGAACACCGGGGAGCTGTTTTTT
TRBJ2-7 15 TRBV29-1 . TRBD2 CSVAFDVAGSGEQYF TGCAGCGTTGCTTTCGACGTAGCGGGGTCCGGGGAGCAGTACTTC
TRBJ2-1 14 TRBV3-1/TRBV3-2 once . CASSRDGSFNEQFF TGTGCCAGCAGCCGGGACGGTTCTTTTAATGAGCAGTTCTTC
TRBJ1-4 15 TRBV6-5 . TRBD1 CASSFGLGGTEKLFF TGTGCCAGCAGTTTTGGGTTAGGGGGCACTGAAAAACTGTTTTTT
TRBJ1-5 12 TRBV15 . . CATSQSNQPQHF TGTGCCACCAGCCAGTCCAATCAGCCCCAGCATTTT
TRBJ2-3 15 TRBV7-2 once . CASSLRHTGTDTQYF TGTGCCAGCAGCTTACGACATACGGGCACAGATACGCAGTATTTT
TRBJ2-7 14 TRBV3-1/TRBV3-2 . . CASSQDYGGLGQYF TGTGCCAGCAGCCAAGATTATGGGGGCTTGGGGCAGTACTTC